This T cell receptor (beta chain) was captured by sequencing in a study of identifying expanded T cells in peripheral blood. V was clipped by 3 bases and J by 2 bases; unmatched bases: 2. In germline, CDR1 is SGHTA, CDR2 FQGNSA. CDR3 length: 15 amino acids. Only in-frame clones appear in the TCRdb table, and some are missing; sequencing was by immunoSEQ multiplex PCR. This sample has tens of thousands of clones, with around 88% found just once. This clonotype originated in a person aged 18 to 75 in good health. This chain uses TRBV7-2 with TRBJ2-7; 12 bases match TRBD2. The sample taken for sequencing was blood. The CDR3 sequence is CASSFTSGGTYEQYF. The DNA of the CDR3 is TGTGCCAGCAGCTTTACTAGCGGGGGGACCTACGAGCAGTACTTC.